In this sample, the clone carrying this T cell receptor beta chain turned up a few times. Its antigen remains unidentified. The authors made TCR beta libraries by quantitative 5'-RACE with molecular barcodes. TCRdb analysed the 5' RACE reads with MiXCR anew, one entry per CDR3 protein. This sample has over 600,000 distinct CDR3 sequences; under 20% occur once, and the top ten carry around 20%. This entry belongs to a study of CD8 T cells in ankylosing spondylitis. Whole-study results and caveats: In ankylosing spondylitis blood, a motif of roughly eight highly homologous TCR beta variants appeared characteristic. In synovial fluid and blood from reactive arthritis, some motif variants were previously reported. Matched synovial fluid from ankylosing spondylitis patients was reported to be enriched for disease-linked clones.

This CDR3 is 14 amino acids long. The V and J ends lost 4 bases and 0 bases respectively, with 11 bases between them. Germline V CDR1 and CDR2: SGHRS, YFSETQ. The chain recombines TRBV5-1 with TRBJ2-7; D call uncertain. The sequenced sample was blood, either unsorted or a sorted T cell fraction (not recorded which). The clonotype originates from a male donor with ankylosing spondylitis. For the CDR3, the DNA is TGCGCCAGCAGCATCCGGGCCTTCTCCTACGAGCAGTACTTC. Translation gives CASSIRAFSYEQYF.